One T cell receptor beta chain is described in this entry. The entry originates in a study of blood T cell repertoires in COVID-19. Study-level background: PBMCs, B-cell-depleted T cells, or T cells provided the cDNA or gDNA that made up the material.

TCRdb's table, derived via immunoSEQ multiplex PCR, lists solely in-frame clones and lacks some. The sample lists 250,000 or so clones, about 86% occurring once. The cohort comprised adults aged 18 to 89 years residing in approximately 25 US areas. Allocation to cohorts depended on clinical history reported by the participants. This CDR3 spans 14 amino acids. CDR1 and CDR2 from the germline V gene are SEHNR and FQNEAQ (reference sequence). Trimming cost V 5 bases and J 2 bases, with 12 bases left between them. The chain carries TRBV7-9 and TRBJ1-2, with D perhaps matching TRBD1 (5 bases). The specimen sequenced was PBMCs or T cells enriched from blood (not recorded which). This TCR was recovered from a man in his fifties or sixties who had recovered from COVID-19. The CDR3 nucleotides are TGTGCCAGCAGCCACGGAGGGGTGAACTATGGCTACACCTTC. Translated, it gives CASSHGGVNYGYTF. Based on the CDR3 plus reference TRBV7-9 and TRBJ1-2, the full variable domain is DTGVSQNPRHKITKRGQNVTFRCDPISEHNRLYWYRQTLGQGPEFLTYFQNEAQLEKSRLLSDRFSAERPKGSFSTLEIQRTEQGDSAMYLCASSHGGVNYGYTFGSGTRLTVV.